This entry lists 20 T cell receptor beta chains sequenced from one sample in a study of cytomegalovirus exposure and HLA in healthy donors. PCR primers comprised 60 Vbeta and 13 Jbeta primers. Sequenced by immunoSEQ multiplex PCR; TCRdb stores in-frame clones only, minus some. The sample includes 170,000 or so clones, 70% to 75% of them seen just once. The specimen sequenced was PBMCs. Receptor source: a male donor in good health and CMV-seronegative.

The chain links TRBV6-5 to TRBJ2-1; a weak D match, TRBD1 (7 bases). Deletions cut 2 bases from V and 4 bases from J, with 15 bases between. This CDR3 contains 16 residues. Germline V CDR1 and CDR2: MNHEY, SVGAGI. This chain's CDR3 is CASSYGGTVGYNEQFF. CDR3 DNA sequence: TGTGCCAGCAGTTACGGGGGGACAGTGGGTTACAATGAGCAGTTCTTC.

On this clone: Other DNA sequences within the sample encode an identical CDR3. The rearrangement uses TRBV27 and TRBJ1-1; D may be TRBD1 (5 bases). CDR1 and CDR2 (germline): MNHEY, SMNVEV (reference sequence). The CDR3 runs 14 residues. V dropped 6 bases and J dropped 4 bases, with 15 bases sitting between them. CDR3 nucleotides: TGTGCCAGCAGCTTCCTGGGGGGAGGCACTGAAGCTTTCTTT. It encodes CASSFLGGGTEAFF.

The chain joins TRBV4-3 to TRBJ2-3, with D maybe TRBD2 (7 bases). The length of the CDR3 is 15 residues. Germline V gives CDR1 LGHNA, CDR2 YSLEER. V was pared by 2 bases and J by 4 bases, with 13 bases between. Written as DNA, the CDR3 is TGCGCCAGCAGCCAATGGGGGGGGCTCGCAGATACGCAGTATTTT. It yields the protein CASSQWGGLADTQYF.

The rearrangement links TRBV6-5 to TRBJ1-1, with D possibly matching TRBD1 (6 bases). V lost 2 bases to trimming and J lost 3 bases, with 10 bases between them. CDR3 length: 14 amino acids. Germline CDR1 and CDR2: MNHEY and SVGAGI. The CDR3 nucleotides are TGTGCCAGCAGTTACGAGGGGGAAGACACTGAAGCTTTCTTT. This encodes CASSYEGEDTEAFF.

The V call is TRBV4-1, the J call TRBJ2-3, with a tentative D call TRBD2 (5 bases). V dropped 0 bases and J dropped 6 bases, with 16 bases sitting between them. The germline CDR1 and CDR2 sequences are MGHRA and YSYEKL. The CDR3 covers 16 residues. This CDR3 is CASSQDPSGGGDTQYF. The CDR3 DNA reads as TGCGCCAGCAGCCAAGATCCCAGCGGAGGTGGGGATACGCAGTATTTT.

This chain connects TRBV9 to TRBJ2-3; a weak D match, TRBD1 (6 bases). V was clipped by 5 bases and J by 4 bases, with 17 bases between them. The CDR3 runs 15 residues. Germline V lookup: CDR1 SGDLS, CDR2 YYNGEE. The DNA of the CDR3 is TGTGCCAGCAGACCTACAGGGTCTCCGGCAGATACGCAGTATTTT. Translated, it gives CASRPTGSPADTQYF.

The V and J genes are TRBV10-3 and TRBJ2-7, with 7 bases matching TRBD2. This CDR3 contains 13 residues. Germline V gene data show CDR1 as ENHRY and CDR2 as SYGVKD. V dropped 7 bases and J dropped 3; count of bases not matched to a gene: 6. CDR3 sequence reads: CAIMGDYLYEQYF. The CDR3 DNA follows: TGTGCCATCATGGGGGACTACCTCTACGAGCAGTACTTC.

To note about this clone: The junction departs from germline at one end; a sequencing error may be responsible. The V and J genes are TRBV19 and TRBJ2-7; 7 bases fit TRBD1. The CDR3 loop spans 13 amino acids. The germline CDR1 and CDR2 sequences are LNHDA and SQIVND (reference sequence). The CDR3 spells CASRSGTDYERYF. The CDR3, as DNA: TGTGCCAGTAGATCCGGGACAGACTACGAGCGGTACTTC.

The chain has TRBV30 and TRBJ1-3, with no clear D. V lost 4 bases to trimming and J lost 0 bases, with 10 bases between them. Looked up from germline, CDR1 is GTSNPN and CDR2 is SVGIG (reference sequence). The CDR3 has 14 residues. The CDR3 spells CAWTIGDSGNTIYF. DNA of the CDR3: TGTGCCTGGACTATAGGAGACTCTGGAAACACCATATATTTT.

The CDR3, as DNA: TGTGCCAGCGGCCCCAACACTGAGCAGTTCTTC. Its protein product is CASGPNTEQFF. V usage is TRBV7-2 and J usage is TRBJ2-1, with D unclear. The CDR3 runs 11 residues. Trimming took 8 bases from V and 9 from J, leaving 11 bases between them. CDR1 and CDR2 from the germline V gene are SGHTA and FQGNSA. The complete variable domain, with remaining parts taken from reference TRBV7-2 and TRBJ2-1, reads GAGVSQSPSNKVTEKGKDVELRCDPISGHTALYWYRQSLGQGLEFLIYFQGNSAPDKSGLPSDRFSAERTGGSVSTLTIQRTQQEDSAVYLCASGPNTEQFFGPGTRLTVL.

This clone came up a few times. The V and J genes are TRBV28 and TRBJ2-3; 8 bases are a match to TRBD2. Looked up from germline, CDR1 is MDHEN and CDR2 is SYDVKM. V trimming: 5 bases; J trimming: 1 base; junction bases outside the gene matches: 8. The CDR3 runs to 16 residues. The CDR3: CASSPPTAGGTDTQYF. In DNA, the CDR3 is TGTGCCAGCAGTCCACCCACAGCGGGAGGCACAGATACGCAGTATTTT.

The chain is built from TRBV29-1 and TRBJ2-7; the D gene is possibly TRBD1 (6 bases). The CDR3 totals 13 residues. CDR1 is SQVTM and CDR2 is ANQGSEA in the germline V gene. V lost 5 bases to trimming and J lost 7 bases, with 18 bases between them. DNA for the CDR3: TGCAGCGTTAACACCCGGACAGCTGGAGAGCAGTACTTC. Its protein product is CSVNTRTAGEQYF.

This clone has more than one count but fewer than ten. Mismatch with germline at one junction end may stem from a read error. The V gene is TRBV7-9, the J gene TRBJ1-5; D perhaps matches TRBD1 (5 bases). The germline V gene has CDR1 SEHNR and CDR2 FQNEAQ (reference sequence). The CDR3 is 17 residues long. The CDR3, as DNA: TGTTCCAGCAGCTTAGGCGGGGCCGTCCATAGCAATCAGCCCCAGCATTTT. Translation: CSSSLGGAVHSNQPQHF.

On this clone: Other nucleotide sequences from this sample produce the same CDR3. The CDR3 here is CASSRVSNQPQHF. The CDR3 DNA sequence: TGTGCCAGCAGCAGGGTTAGCAATCAGCCCCAGCATTTT. This rearrangement joins TRBV6-5 to TRBJ1-5; possible D gene TRBD1, 5 bases. The germline V and J ends were trimmed by 6 bases and 0 bases, with 6 bases remaining between them. Germline CDR1 is MNHEY and CDR2 is SVGAGI. The CDR3 length is 13 residues.

This clone showed up just once. The V and J genes are TRBV2 and TRBJ2-7; 7 positions agree with TRBD1. Germline V lookup: CDR1 SNHLY, CDR2 FYNNEI. V shed 3 bases and J 6 bases; nucleotides not matched to a gene: 5. The CDR3 is 13 amino acids. CDR3 in DNA: TGTGCCAGCAGTGACAGGGGGTCGGTCGAGCAGTACTTC. Its translation: CASSDRGSVEQYF.

V usage is TRBV30 and J usage is TRBJ1-3; TRBD1 matches at 9 bases. Germline lookup yields CDR1 GTSNPN and CDR2 SVGIG (reference sequence). The length of the CDR3 is 14 residues. V dropped 4 bases and J dropped 4; count of bases not matched to a gene: 5. The CDR3 spells CAWTTGQGGNTIYF. As DNA, the CDR3 is TGTGCCTGGACGACCGGACAGGGGGGAAACACCATATATTTT.

V is TRBV28 and J is TRBJ2-7; 10 positions agree with TRBD1. V was clipped by 2 bases and J by 4 bases; unmatched bases: 5. The CDR3 has 15 amino acids. Germline values: CDR1 MDHEN, CDR2 SYDVKM. The CDR3 sequence is CASSLGGTGEYEQYF. In DNA, the CDR3 is TGTGCCAGCAGTTTAGGCGGGACAGGGGAATACGAGCAGTACTTC.

This clone was seen only once. This chain joins TRBV2 and TRBJ2-1, with D tentatively TRBD2 (5 bases). The CDR3 covers 15 residues. Germline V CDR1 and CDR2: SNHLY, FYNNEI. V lost 4 bases and J 3 bases, leaving 13 bases between the germline ends. CDR3 residues: CASSASGPIYNEQFF. The DNA for the CDR3 is TGTGCCAGCAGTGCAAGCGGACCCATCTACAATGAGCAGTTCTTC.

The rearrangement links TRBV6-6 to TRBJ1-2; possible D gene TRBD1, 6 bases. V dropped 8 bases and J dropped 2 bases, with 12 bases sitting between them. The CDR3 length is 13 residues. The V gene's germline CDR1 is MNHNY and CDR2 SVGAGI (reference sequence). The CDR3 here is CASARDRNYGYTF. The CDR3 DNA reads as TGTGCCAGCGCCCGAGACAGGAACTATGGCTACACCTTC.

This sequence joins TRBV11-1 and TRBJ2-3; 7 positions agree with TRBD2. This CDR3 comprises 15 residues. J lost 5 bases, V lost 1 base, and 6 bases had no gene match. Germline CDR1 is SGHAT and CDR2 is FQDESV (reference sequence). This chain's CDR3 is CASSLGGRAGDTQYF. Written as DNA, the CDR3 is TGTGCCAGCAGCTTAGGTGGGAGGGCCGGAGATACGCAGTATTTT.